This TCR beta chain was obtained from a study of T cells in Graves' hyperthyroidism and ophthalmopathy. The sample holds many counts of this clonotype. Its antigen is still unknown. The germline CDR1 and CDR2 sequences are SGHTA and FQGNSA. Trimming cost V 3 bases and J 0 bases, with 6 bases left between them. The CDR3 is 13 amino acids. TCR beta CDR3 regions were amplified from RNA transcripts. Researchers ran a first-round RT-PCR on the TCR CDR3 using the HTBI primer set. TCRdb processed the multiplex PCR reads anew with MiXCR; each CDR3 protein has one entry. The data show around 760,000 distinct CDR3 sequences, 30% to 40% seen once. Whole-study findings and limits: Most thyroid-expanded clonotypes above 0.001 were also found in blood.

The clonotype originates from a woman in her 40s with Graves' hyperthyroidism. The rearrangement uses TRBV7-2 and TRBJ2-7; D gene unclear. Source material: blood. Here the CDR3 DNA reads TGTGCCAGCAGCTTCTCTAGCTCCTACGAGCAGTACTTC. Translation: CASSFSSSYEQYF. Full variable domain (outside the CDR3, taken from reference TRBV7-2 and TRBJ2-7): GAGVSQSPSNKVTEKGKDVELRCDPISGHTALYWYRQSLGQGLEFLIYFQGNSAPDKSGLPSDRFSAERTGGSVSTLTIQRTQQEDSAVYLCASSFSSSYEQYFGPGTRLTVT.